This T cell receptor beta chain was captured in a study of shared clonotypes between healthy human individuals. The ends were cut back, 7 bases at V and 2 bases at J, with 7 bases in the middle. The CDR3 contains 12 residues. Germline values: CDR1 MDHEN, CDR2 SYDVKM. Profiling relied on immunoSEQ multiplex PCR, and the TCRdb table lists in-frame clones only, not all of them. The sample has around 1.1 million clones, approximately 78% seen once; the top ten hold roughly 0.61%. The chain uses TRBV28 and TRBJ2-3; D remains ambiguous. Source material: memory CD4+ T cells from PBMCs. This sample's subset: CD45RA-negative fraction. The clonotype comes from a man between 18 and 35 years old in good health. Some clones in this sample may be carry-over from other donors' samples. CDR3 in DNA: TGTGCCAGCACCGACCCCACAGATACGCAGTATTTT. Translating gives CASTDPTDTQYF.